The 25 T cell receptor beta chains below come from one sample, sequenced in a study of CD8+ T cells in alopecia areata. Following extraction, RNA underwent reverse transcription to cDNA, which served as the sequencing template. Sequencing was performed with immunoSEQ multiplex PCR; in TCRdb, only in-frame clones are kept and a portion is missing. The data contain some 120,000 clones, 45% to 60% of them seen just once; the ten biggest clones take up roughly 4.5%. This specimen consisted of CD4+ T cells sorted from blood, obtained at week 0. These TCRs come from a human donor with alopecia areata.

The genes are TRBV5-4 and TRBJ2-5; D is unresolved. V was shortened by 0 bases and J by 3 bases, with 3 bases between the two germline ends. CDR1 and CDR2 from the germline V gene are SGHNT and YYREEE (reference sequence). This CDR3 comprises 12 residues. The CDR3: CASSLDEETQYF. CDR3 DNA sequence: TGTGCCAGCAGCTTGGACGAAGAGACCCAGTACTTC.

The chain combines TRBV5-1 with TRBJ2-2, with 7 bases that match TRBD2. CDR3 length: 14 amino acids. CDR1 is SGHRS, CDR2 YFSETQ, per germline. The V segment lost 4 bases and the J segment 5 bases; nucleotides outside the gene matches: 5. The CDR3 bases are TGCGCCAGCAGCCCGGGACTATCGACCGGGGAGCTGTTTTTT. Encoded protein: CASSPGLSTGELFF.

V and J are TRBV7-8 and TRBJ2-2; 11 bases map to TRBD1. CDR1 and CDR2 from the germline V gene are SGHVS and FQNEAQ. CDR3 length: 17 residues. V trimming: 0 bases; J trimming: 6 bases; junction bases outside the gene matches: 6. The CDR3 coding sequence is TGTGCCAGCAGCTTAGCGCAGGACAGGGGGCGTTCCGGGGAGCTGTTTTTT. Residues: CASSLAQDRGRSGELFF.

J is TRBJ2-3 and V is TRBV2, with D possibly being TRBD1 or TRBD2 (5 bases each). V lost 8 bases, J lost 7 bases, and 19 bases lay in between. Germline CDR1 is SNHLY and CDR2 is FYNNEI. The CDR3 totals 14 residues. As DNA, the CDR3 is TGTGCCAGCTCGGGACCGACCACATCGTATACGCAGTATTTT. Translation gives CASSGPTTSYTQYF. Looking up the rest from reference TRBV2 and TRBJ2-3 gives the full variable domain: EPEVTQTPSHQVTQMGQEVILRCVPISNHLYFYWYRQILGQKVEFLVSFYNNEISEKSEIFDDQFSVERPDGSNFTLKIRSTKLEDSAMYFCASSGPTTSYTQYFGPGTRLTVL.

V is TRBV7-2 and J is TRBJ2-1, with TRBD2 matching 11 bases. J lost 5 bases, V lost 5 bases, and 2 bases had no gene match. The CDR3 runs 14 residues. Germline V CDR1 and CDR2: SGHTA, FQGNSA. DNA of the CDR3: TGTGCCAGCAGCCTTAGCGGGAGGGACAATGAGCAGTTCTTC. Residues: CASSLSGRDNEQFF.

The chain is built from TRBV4-1 and TRBJ2-1, with D uncertain. V lost 1 base, J lost 1 base, and 14 bases lay in between. Germline-derived CDR1 and CDR2 are MGHRA and YSYEKL. There are 17 residues in the CDR3. The DNA of the CDR3 is TGCGCCAGCAGCCAAGGGGCCGGCCGATCGTCCTACAATGAGCAGTTCTTC. It specifies CASSQGAGRSSYNEQFF.

The chain has TRBV7-8 and TRBJ2-6; D may be TRBD1 or TRBD2 (6 bases each). V was shortened by 8 bases and J by 3 bases, with 26 bases between the two germline ends. The CDR3 totals 19 residues. From germline, CDR1 is SGHVS and CDR2 FQNEAQ. The CDR3 nucleotides read TGTGCCAGCTCCCCCACAGGGAGGCTTCTCTCTGTTGGGGCCAACGTCCTGACTTTC. Amino acid sequence: CASSPTGRLLSVGANVLTF. The variable domain in full, with the rest retrieved from reference TRBV7-8 and TRBJ2-6, is GAGVSQSPRYKVAKRGQDVALRCDPISGHVSLFWYQQALGQGPEFLTYFQNEAQLDKSGLPSDRFFAERPEGSVSTLKIQRTQQEDSAVYLCASSPTGRLLSVGANVLTFGAGSRLTVL.

The rearrangement joins TRBV5-1 to TRBJ2-1; tentatively, D is TRBD2 (6 bases). Germline CDR1 is SGHRS and CDR2 is YFSETQ. The CDR3 has 12 amino acids. V was trimmed by 4 bases and J by 9 bases, leaving 11 bases between them. The CDR3 bases are TGCGCCAGCAGCCCGGACTACCTTGAGCAGTTCTTC. Its protein is CASSPDYLEQFF.

This clone came up a few times. The chain links TRBV30 to TRBJ2-2; D is ambiguous. V dropped 4 bases and J dropped 6 bases, with 6 bases sitting between them. CDR1 is GTSNPN and CDR2 is SVGIG in the germline V gene (reference sequence). The CDR3 has 11 residues. This CDR3 is CAWKDAGELFF. In DNA, the CDR3 is TGTGCCTGGAAGGACGCCGGGGAGCTGTTTTTT.

For this clone: This sample also contains other DNA sequences that code for the same CDR3. The rearrangement uses TRBV5-6 and TRBJ2-5, with unresolved D. Germline V CDR1 and CDR2: SGHDT, YYEEEE. Trimming removed 0 bases at V and 2 bases at J, with 8 bases between. The CDR3 length is 14 residues. CDR3 region: CASSLGLSQETQYF. For the CDR3, the DNA is TGTGCCAGCAGCTTGGGACTCTCTCAAGAGACCCAGTACTTC.

This clone has just a few counts. The gene calls are TRBV7-2 and TRBJ2-5, with a possible D match to TRBD1 (5 bases). Germline assignment: CDR1 SGHTA and CDR2 FQGNSA. This CDR3 comprises 16 residues. Trimming cost V 3 bases and J 2 bases, with 16 bases left between them. The CDR3 DNA sequence: TGTGCCAGCAGCTTTTCCGGAAACAGGAATCAAGAGACCCAGTACTTC. Its translation is CASSFSGNRNQETQYF. The entire variable domain, with the rest obtained from reference TRBV7-2 and TRBJ2-5, is as follows: GAGVSQSPSNKVTEKGKDVELRCDPISGHTALYWYRQSLGQGLEFLIYFQGNSAPDKSGLPSDRFSAERTGGSVSTLTIQRTQQEDSAVYLCASSFSGNRNQETQYFGPGTRLLVL.

This chain uses TRBV5-1 with TRBJ2-7, with a tentative D call TRBD2 (6 bases). The CDR3 is 15 amino acids. Trimming left V 1 base short and J 1 base short, with 12 bases between. Germline V gene sequence: CDR1 SGHRS, CDR2 YFSETQ. This CDR3 is CASSLTGDASYEQYF. The CDR3, as DNA: TGCGCCAGCAGCTTGACGGGGGACGCATCCTACGAGCAGTACTTC.

DNA for the CDR3: TGTGCCAGCAGCTTTATAGGGGCCACCTACGAGCAGTACTTC. It codes for CASSFIGATYEQYF. V is TRBV7-2 and J is TRBJ2-7; a weak D match, TRBD1 (5 bases). Trimming took off 3 bases at V and 2 bases at J, with 11 bases between the two ends. CDR1 and CDR2 (germline): SGHTA, FQGNSA. This CDR3 region has 14 residues.

The V call is TRBV7-2, the J call TRBJ2-1, with 7 positions matching TRBD1. V dropped 5 bases and J dropped 0; count of bases not matched to a gene: 7. This CDR3 spans 16 amino acids. In germline, CDR1 is SGHTA, CDR2 FQGNSA. The CDR3 nucleotides read TGTGCCAGCAGCCCCCGAGGGGGCTTCTCCTACAATGAGCAGTTCTTC. Amino acid sequence: CASSPRGGFSYNEQFF.

Worth noting for this clone: At one boundary the junction diverges from the germline segment, which might be a read error. The J gene is TRBJ2-1, the V gene TRBV29-1; tentatively, D is TRBD1 (6 bases). CDR3 length: 16 amino acids. Germline assignment: CDR1 SQVTM and CDR2 ANQGSEA. The CDR3 DNA reads as TGCGGCGTTGGCAGACCAACAGGGAGCTCCTACAATGAGCAGTTCTTC. Residues: CGVGRPTGSSYNEQFF.

This clone was detected a few times. The chain carries TRBV4-3 and TRBJ2-7, with D unclear. The V gene lost 0 bases and the J gene lost 2 bases, with 8 bases spanning the gap. The CDR3 is 14 residues long. CDR1 and CDR2 (germline): LGHNA, YSLEER. CDR3 loop: CASSQDLQTYEQYF. The CDR3 DNA sequence: TGCGCCAGCAGCCAAGATTTACAGACCTACGAGCAGTACTTC.

In nucleotides, the CDR3 is TGTGCCAGCATTCAACAGGGGGCGTTTAGTGGCTACACCTTC. Translating gives CASIQQGAFSGYTF. The V gene is TRBV2, the J gene TRBJ1-2; 9 nucleotides match TRBD1. In germline, CDR1 is SNHLY, CDR2 FYNNEI. The CDR3 totals 14 residues. V lost 7 bases and J lost 7; bases outside the gene matches: 10.

The chain joins TRBV5-1 to TRBJ2-3, with TRBD2 matching over 8 bases. Germline V gives CDR1 SGHRS, CDR2 YFSETQ. The CDR3 runs 15 residues. Losses at the gene ends were 4 bases for V and 2 bases for J; bases not matched to a gene: 6. CDR3 amino acids: CASSRIAGSTDTQYF. In nucleotides, the CDR3 is TGCGCCAGCAGCAGAATAGCGGGATCCACAGATACGCAGTATTTT.

The V call is TRBV4-1, the J call TRBJ2-7, with 7 bases that match TRBD2. The CDR3 has 15 amino acids. The V gene's germline CDR1 is MGHRA and CDR2 YSYEKL. V shed 1 base and J 2 bases; nucleotides not matched to a gene: 5. The CDR3 loop reads CASSQGGAGTYEQYF. The DNA for the CDR3 is TGCGCCAGCAGCCAAGGCGGAGCGGGGACCTACGAGCAGTACTTC.

V usage is TRBV5-1 and J usage is TRBJ2-5; D gene unclear. Per the germline V gene, CDR1 is SGHRS and CDR2 is YFSETQ. This CDR3 has 15 amino acids. V was cut by 5 bases and J by 0 bases, with 14 bases left in between. In DNA form, the CDR3 reads TGCGCCAGCAGGCGTCCGACCAATTACCAAGAGACCCAGTACTTC. Encoded protein: CASRRPTNYQETQYF.

This clone was detected a few times. This sequence joins TRBV29-1 and TRBJ2-7; tentative D call: TRBD2 (6 bases). This CDR3 has 13 amino acids. Germline V CDR1 and CDR2: SQVTM, ANQGSEA. Trimming took off 6 bases at V and 4 bases at J, with 16 bases between the two ends. For the CDR3, the DNA is TGCAGCGTCCGGGACGGCGGAGGGTACGAGCAGTACTTC. Its protein product is CSVRDGGGYEQYF.

The rearrangement joins TRBV14 to TRBJ1-3; D is possibly TRBD1 (6 bases). The V and J ends lost 9 bases and 4 bases respectively, with 10 bases between them. CDR1 is SGHDN and CDR2 is FVKESK in the germline V gene. The CDR3 spans 12 residues. The CDR3 here is CARRTVGNTIYF. Written as DNA, the CDR3 is TGTGCCAGGCGGACAGTCGGAAACACCATATATTTT.

The chain couples TRBV28 to TRBJ2-7; D is uncertain. The ends were cut back, 3 bases at V and 2 bases at J, with 14 bases in the middle. CDR1 is MDHEN and CDR2 is SYDVKM in the germline V gene. The CDR3 length is 15 residues. This CDR3 is CASSFNRLPPYEQYF. DNA for the CDR3: TGTGCCAGCAGTTTTAACCGTCTTCCACCCTACGAGCAGTACTTC.

This clone was seen once. This rearrangement joins TRBV23-1 to TRBJ2-5; D may be TRBD1 or TRBD2 (6 bases each). TRBV23-1 carries the ORF label, with uncertain function. CDR3 size: 16 residues. V was cut by 10 bases and J by 1 base, with 22 bases left in between. CDR3 sequence: CATGHERGETQETQYF. DNA for the CDR3: TGCGCCACCGGTCACGAGAGGGGGGAGACCCAAGAGACCCAGTACTTC.

The CDR3 DNA is TGTGCCAGCCACCCGAGCAACTATGGCTACACCTTC. The encoded protein is CASHPSNYGYTF. The chain is built from TRBV2 and TRBJ1-2; D uncertain. This CDR3 spans 12 amino acids. Trimming took off 8 bases at V and 2 bases at J, with 9 bases between the two ends. Germline V gene sequence: CDR1 SNHLY, CDR2 FYNNEI.